This T cell receptor (beta chain) was found in a study of CD8+ T cells in alopecia areata. CD4+ and CD8+ T cells were sorted from PBMCs. cDNA serving as the sequencing template came from extracted, reverse transcribed RNA. The assay was immunoSEQ multiplex PCR, and TCRdb's table has in-frame clones only and misses some. The table has roughly 150,000 clones, 45% to 60% seen once; the top ten hold approximately 4.3%. The CDR3 is 14 amino acids. The V gene's germline CDR1 is MNHEY and CDR2 SVGAGI. The V end lost 2 bases, the J end lost 6 bases, and 13 bases lay between the germline ends. This TCR came from a human donor in good health. The specimen sequenced was CD4+ T cells sorted from blood. J is TRBJ1-2 and V is TRBV6-5; D is unclear. CDR3 sequence: CASSYGSFGDGYTF. The CDR3 bases are TGTGCCAGCAGTTACGGGAGCTTCGGGGATGGCTACACCTTC.